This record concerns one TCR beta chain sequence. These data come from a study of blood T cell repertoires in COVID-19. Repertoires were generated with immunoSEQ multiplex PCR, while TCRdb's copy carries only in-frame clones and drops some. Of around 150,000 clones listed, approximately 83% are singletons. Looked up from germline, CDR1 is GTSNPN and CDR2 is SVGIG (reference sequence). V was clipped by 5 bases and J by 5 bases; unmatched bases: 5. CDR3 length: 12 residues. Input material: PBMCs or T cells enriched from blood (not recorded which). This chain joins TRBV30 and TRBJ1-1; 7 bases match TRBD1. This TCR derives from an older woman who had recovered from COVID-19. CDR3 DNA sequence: TGTGCCTGGGGACAGGAATGGACTGAAGCTTTCTTT. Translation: CAWGQEWTEAFF. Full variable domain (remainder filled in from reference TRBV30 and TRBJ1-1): SQTIHQWPATLVQPVGSPLSLECTVEGTSNPNLYWYRQAAGRGLQLLFYSVGIGQISSEVPQNLSASRPQDRQFILSSKKLLLSDSGFYLCAWGQEWTEAFFGQGTRLTVV.